One and the same sample provided the 23 T cell receptor beta chains below, sequenced in a study of OX40 agonist ivuxolimab in advanced cancers. The assay was immunoSEQ multiplex PCR, and TCRdb's table has in-frame clones only and misses some. Among tens of thousands of clones, approximately 86% were seen once, and the ten largest hold roughly 1.3%. The material was CD4+ or CD8+ T cells sorted from blood, obtained in a trial of the OX40 agonist ivuxolimab. All receptors derive from an adult with an advanced solid tumor such as melanoma, head and neck, liver or kidney cancer.

The CDR3 sequence: CASSPVDRGYEQYF. Here the CDR3 DNA reads TGTGCCAGCAGCCCGGTGGACAGGGGGTACGAGCAGTACTTC. The genes are TRBV5-4 and TRBJ2-7; 10 bases are shared with TRBD1. The CDR3 extends over 14 amino acids. The V gene's germline CDR1 is SGHNT and CDR2 YYREEE (reference sequence). Trimming removed 4 bases from V and 4 bases from J; junction bases left unmatched: 5.

This clone was seen once. The CDR3 DNA reads TGTGCCAGCAGCTTAGACAGGGCAAACACTGAAGCTTTCTTT. Protein sequence: CASSLDRANTEAFF. The chain joins TRBV7-8 to TRBJ1-1; possibly TRBD1 for D (6 bases). This CDR3 region has 14 residues. The V gene's germline CDR1 is SGHVS and CDR2 FQNEAQ. V lost 1 base to trimming and J lost 2 bases, with 8 bases between them.

V is TRBV7-9 and J is TRBJ2-2; maybe TRBD1 (6 bases). The CDR3 length is 13 residues. Germline V gives CDR1 SEHNR, CDR2 FQNEAQ (reference sequence). V lost 5 bases to trimming and J lost 6 bases, with 10 bases between them. The CDR3 spells CASSQGWAGELFF. CDR3 DNA: TGTGCCAGCAGCCAGGGGTGGGCCGGGGAGCTGTTTTTT.

This clone was detected once. This chain uses TRBV6-4 with TRBJ2-3; no firm D call. Trimming took 0 bases from V and 2 from J, leaving 12 bases between them. Germline CDR1 and CDR2: MRHNA and SNTAGT. This CDR3 comprises 16 residues. The CDR3 reads CASSDSDTLTTDTQYF. The CDR3 region has the DNA TGTGCCAGCAGTGACTCAGACACACTTACCACAGATACGCAGTATTTT.

The chain is built from TRBV5-4 and TRBJ1-2; maybe TRBD1 (6 bases). V was cut by 0 bases and J by 3 bases, with 9 bases left in between. The CDR3 runs 14 residues. Germline V lookup: CDR1 SGHNT, CDR2 YYREEE (reference sequence). The CDR3 DNA reads as TGTGCCAGCAGCTTGGGGGGGCCCTACTATGGCTACACCTTC. Residues: CASSLGGPYYGYTF.

This rearrangement joins TRBV30 to TRBJ1-4; possible D gene TRBD1, 5 bases. V was clipped by 3 bases and J by 11 bases, with 19 bases between them. The CDR3 totals 14 residues. Germline V gives CDR1 GTSNPN, CDR2 SVGIG (reference sequence). The CDR3 is CAWRGTDLMRKLFF. The CDR3 region has the DNA TGTGCCTGGAGGGGGACGGACTTAATGAGGAAACTGTTTTTT.

The gene calls are TRBV18 and TRBJ2-7, with D tentatively TRBD1 (6 bases). V was shortened by 5 bases and J by 4 bases, with 18 bases between the two germline ends. This CDR3 has 15 residues. The V gene's germline CDR1 is KGHSH and CDR2 LQKENI. This CDR3 is CASSGIGTPFYEQYF. The CDR3, as DNA: TGTGCCAGCTCAGGAATCGGGACACCCTTTTACGAGCAGTACTTC.

V gene TRBV5-1 combines with J gene TRBJ2-7; TRBD1 is a possible D gene (7 bases). Germline assignment: CDR1 SGHRS and CDR2 YFSETQ. This CDR3 spans 14 amino acids. The V end was cut by 5 bases, the J end by 2 bases, with 14 bases between. CDR3 bases: TGCGCCAGCAGGGTGAGGAGGGGGCCCTACGAGCAGTACTTC. Translated, it gives CASRVRRGPYEQYF.

This chain connects TRBV5-4 to TRBJ2-3; D uncertain. With 0 bases removed from V and 8 bases from J, the gap between germline ends came to 10 bases. The CDR3 totals 13 residues. The V gene's germline CDR1 is SGHNT and CDR2 YYREEE (reference sequence). The CDR3 loop is CASSLGASGTQYF. The DNA of the CDR3 is TGTGCCAGCAGCTTGGGGGCCTCGGGTACGCAGTATTTT.

The chain uses TRBV15 and TRBJ2-7; a possible D gene is TRBD1 (6 bases). Germline lookup yields CDR1 LNHNV and CDR2 YYDKDF (reference sequence). Deletions cut 4 bases from V and 2 bases from J, with 12 bases between. CDR3 length equals 14 residues. CDR3 nucleotides: TGTGCCACCAGCAAACGACAGGTTCCCTACGAGCAGTACTTC. Translation gives CATSKRQVPYEQYF.

The chain joins TRBV5-1 to TRBJ1-5; a weak D match, TRBD1 (5 bases). V lost 0 bases to trimming and J lost 9 bases, with 13 bases between them. This CDR3 spans 14 amino acids. Germline V lookup: CDR1 SGHRS, CDR2 YFSETQ. For the CDR3, the DNA is TGCGCCAGCAGCTTGGATCCACAGGCACGGCCCCAGCATTTT. Its protein product is CASSLDPQARPQHF.

This clone has a single count. This CDR3 is CASTRTAGLTGELFF. The CDR3 DNA reads as TGTGCCAGTACCAGGACTGCGGGGCTAACCGGGGAGCTGTTTTTT. The chain joins TRBV19 to TRBJ2-2, with D possibly TRBD2 on 6 matching bases. Trimming removed 7 bases from V and 5 bases from J, with 17 bases in between. CDR1 and CDR2 (germline): LNHDA, SQIVND (reference sequence). This CDR3 spans 15 amino acids.

The chain joins TRBV7-2 to TRBJ2-3; the D is unclear. Trimming cost V 4 bases and J 4 bases, with 12 bases left between them. This CDR3 is 14 amino acids long. Germline CDR1 SGHTA, CDR2 FQGNSA. In DNA form, the CDR3 reads TGTGCCAGCAGCTCCGGCCCCAGCCCAGATACGCAGTATTTT. It is translated as CASSSGPSPDTQYF.

The chain joins TRBV20-1 to TRBJ1-2; the D is unclear. Germline V gene sequence: CDR1 DFQATT, CDR2 SNEGSKA (reference sequence). CDR3 length: 11 amino acids. V was cut by 6 bases and J by 4 bases, with 9 bases left in between. CDR3 amino acids: CSATITYGYTF. The CDR3 DNA follows: TGCAGTGCCACGATTACCTATGGCTACACCTTC.

The CDR3 loop reads CASKIQGPDTEAFF. The CDR3 DNA sequence: TGCGCCAGCAAGATACAGGGGCCGGACACTGAAGCTTTCTTT. The rearrangement uses TRBV5-1 and TRBJ1-1; TRBD1 agrees at 7 bases. The trim removed 6 bases at V and 3 bases at J, leaving 8 bases unmatched. The CDR3 is 14 residues long. Germline values: CDR1 SGHRS, CDR2 YFSETQ.

The V and J genes are TRBV18 and TRBJ2-7; D remains ambiguous. Germline-derived CDR1 and CDR2 are KGHSH and LQKENI. This CDR3 region has 14 residues. Between the trimmed V and J ends, which lost 3 bases and 2 bases, there was a span of 11 bases. In DNA, the CDR3 is TGTGCCAGCTCACCGAGGTCAGGAGCCTACGAGCAGTACTTC. This translates into CASSPRSGAYEQYF. The variable domain in full, completed from reference TRBV18 and TRBJ2-7, reads NAGVMQNPRHLVRRRGQEARLRCSPMKGHSHVYWYRQLPEEGLKFMVYLQKENIIDESGMPKERFSAEFPKEGPSILRIQQVVRGDSAAYFCASSPRSGAYEQYFGPGTRLTVT.

This rearrangement joins TRBV19 to TRBJ1-4; 7 nucleotides agree with TRBD1. Germline V gene data show CDR1 as LNHDA and CDR2 as SQIVND (reference sequence). The CDR3 is 14 residues long. V dropped 7 bases and J dropped 2; count of bases not matched to a gene: 4. Here the CDR3 reads CASTSTGTNEKLFF. DNA for the CDR3: TGTGCCAGTACCTCGACAGGGACTAATGAAAAACTGTTTTTT.

This chain connects TRBV6-1 to TRBJ1-1, with 8 bases identical to TRBD1. Looked up from germline, CDR1 is MNHNS and CDR2 is SASEGT. The CDR3 totals 12 residues. Germline trimming cut 6 bases from V and 8 bases from J; bases unmatched to any gene: 5. CDR3 in amino acids: CASRSGTGEAFF. CDR3 bases: TGTGCCAGCAGATCCGGGACAGGCGAAGCTTTCTTT.

In its sample, this clone was seen once. This chain links TRBV6-1 with TRBJ1-5; a possible D gene is TRBD1 (5 bases). The V and J ends lost 7 bases and 3 bases respectively, with 10 bases between them. The CDR3 length is 13 residues. CDR1 is MNHNS and CDR2 is SASEGT in the germline V gene. The CDR3 protein is CASTDSFNQPQHF. The DNA for the CDR3 is TGTGCCAGCACCGACAGTTTCAATCAGCCCCAGCATTTT.

This chain links TRBV11-2 with TRBJ1-5, with a tentative D call TRBD1 (5 bases). Trimming shortened V by 0 bases and J by 5 bases, and 11 bases separated the two germline ends. Germline V gene lookup returns CDR1 SGHAT and CDR2 FQNNGV. This CDR3 has 15 residues. This CDR3 reads CASSLEPGPHQPQHF. CDR3 sequence (DNA): TGTGCCAGCAGCTTAGAGCCGGGACCCCATCAGCCCCAGCATTTT.

The chain recombines TRBV7-9 with TRBJ2-3, with D possibly being TRBD1 or TRBD2 (5 bases each). This CDR3 region has 14 residues. V gave up 0 bases and J gave up 3 bases, with 7 bases separating them. CDR1 SEHNR and CDR2 FQNEAQ come from the germline V gene (reference sequence). CDR3 in DNA: TGTGCCAGCAGCTTAGCCTGGGGGACAGATACGCAGTATTTT. Its translation: CASSLAWGTDTQYF.

The chain joins TRBV7-6 to TRBJ1-3; D uncertain. Germline CDR1 is SGHVS and CDR2 is FNYEAQ. V was clipped by 0 bases and J by 1 base, with 10 bases between them. This CDR3 region has 16 residues. CDR3 sequence reads: CASSLAPGDSGNTIYF. CDR3 bases: TGTGCCAGCAGCTTAGCGCCAGGCGATTCTGGAAACACCATATATTTT.

The CDR3 nucleotides are TGCAGCGTTGAAAAGGGGGTCAGGGTATCTGGCTACACCTTC. Amino acids: CSVEKGVRVSGYTF. The chain carries TRBV29-1 and TRBJ1-2, with a tentative D call TRBD1 (6 bases). Germline CDR1 SQVTM, CDR2 ANQGSEA. This CDR3 comprises 14 residues. The V end lost 2 bases, the J end lost 7 bases, and 17 bases lay between the germline ends.